The TCR beta chain under discussion was sequenced for a study of T cell responses to AZD1222 COVID-19 vaccine. Assay used: immunoSEQ multiplex PCR; TCRdb lists only in-frame clones, some missing. The sample carries around 130,000 clones, around 90% recorded once. This clone was recorded once. Its antigen is unidentified. This CDR3 contains 15 residues. V lost 5 bases and J lost 3, with 16 bases in between. From germline, CDR1 is SGHTA and CDR2 FQGNSA. Study-level points and caveats: Repertoires were sampled only after the peak T cell response.

The chain uses TRBV7-2 and TRBJ1-2, with D unclear. The sample here was peripheral blood, taken 28 days after the second dose of the MenACWY control vaccine. The sequence was collected from an adult who received the MenACWY meningococcal vaccine as a control. This CDR3 reads CASSAGPAVDYGYTF. The CDR3 nucleotides are TGTGCCAGCAGCGCCGGGCCCGCTGTTGACTATGGCTACACCTTC.